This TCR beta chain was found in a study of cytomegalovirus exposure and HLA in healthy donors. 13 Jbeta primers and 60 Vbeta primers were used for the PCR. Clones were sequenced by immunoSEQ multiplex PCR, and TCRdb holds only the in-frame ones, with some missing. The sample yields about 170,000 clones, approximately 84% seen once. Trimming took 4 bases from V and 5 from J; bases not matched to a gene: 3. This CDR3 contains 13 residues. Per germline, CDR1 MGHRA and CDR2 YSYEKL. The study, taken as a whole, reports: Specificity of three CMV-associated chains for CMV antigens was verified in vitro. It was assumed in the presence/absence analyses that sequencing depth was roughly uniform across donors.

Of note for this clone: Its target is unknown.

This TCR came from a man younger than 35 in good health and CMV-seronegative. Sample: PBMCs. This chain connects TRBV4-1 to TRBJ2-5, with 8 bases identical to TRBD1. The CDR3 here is CASSPGQAETQYF. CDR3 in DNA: TGCGCCAGCAGCCCGGGACAGGCGGAGACCCAGTACTTC.